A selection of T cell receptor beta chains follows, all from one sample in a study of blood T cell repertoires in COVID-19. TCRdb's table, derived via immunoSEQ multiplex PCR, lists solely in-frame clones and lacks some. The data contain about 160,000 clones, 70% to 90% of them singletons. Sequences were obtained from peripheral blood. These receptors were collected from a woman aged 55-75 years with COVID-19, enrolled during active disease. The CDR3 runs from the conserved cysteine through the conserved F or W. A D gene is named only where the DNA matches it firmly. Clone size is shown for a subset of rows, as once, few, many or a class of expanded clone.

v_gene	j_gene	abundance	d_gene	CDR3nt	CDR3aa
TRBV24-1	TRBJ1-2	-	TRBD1	TGTGCCACCAGTGCCCCTCCCGGGACAGGGGACGAATTTGGCTACACCTTC	CATSAPPGTGDEFGYTF
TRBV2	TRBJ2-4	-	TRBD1	TGTGCCAGCAGTGATCCAGGGGGTATGCACATTCAGTACTTC	CASSDPGGMHIQYF
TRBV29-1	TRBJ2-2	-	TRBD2	TGCAGCGTAGGAGGACTAGCGGGGGTTCGGAACACCGGGGAGCTGTTTTTT	CSVGGLAGVRNTGELFF
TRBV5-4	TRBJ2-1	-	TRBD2	TGTGCCAGCAGCTTTGCTAGCGGGAATGAGCAGTTCTTC	CASSFASGNEQFF
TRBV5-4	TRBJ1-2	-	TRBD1	TGTGCCAGCAGCGGTCGGACAGGGGAGGACTATGGCTACACCTTC	CASSGRTGEDYGYTF
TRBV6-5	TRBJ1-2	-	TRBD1	TGTGCCAGCAGTTACTTTCCAGGGGGCCGATATGGCTACACCTTC	CASSYFPGGRYGYTF
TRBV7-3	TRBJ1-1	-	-	TGTGCCAGCAGCTTAGTCCGGAGCACTGAAGCTTTCTTT	CASSLVRSTEAFF
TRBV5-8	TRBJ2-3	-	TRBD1	TGTGCCAGCAGCCCGCCCCGCGCGACAGGGGTCGTGGATACGCAGTATTTT	CASSPPRATGVVDTQYF
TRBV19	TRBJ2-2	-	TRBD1	TGTGCCAGTAGTGTAGCTCCCCCCGGGACAGGCAACACCGGGGAGCTGTTTTTT	CASSVAPPGTGNTGELFF
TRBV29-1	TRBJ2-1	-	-	TGCAGCGTTGTGGCAGTCTCCTACAATGAGCAGTTCTTC	CSVVAVSYNEQFF
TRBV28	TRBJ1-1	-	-	TGTGCCAGCAGTTTACAGGGATTTATGAACACTGAAGCTTTCTTT	CASSLQGFMNTEAFF
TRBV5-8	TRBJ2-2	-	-	TGTGCCAGTTATATCCAGGCGAACACCGGGGAGCTGTTTTTT	CASYIQANTGELFF
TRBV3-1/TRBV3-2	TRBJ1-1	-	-	TGTGCCAGCACCCTATCCGTGAACACTGAAGCTTTCTTT	CASTLSVNTEAFF
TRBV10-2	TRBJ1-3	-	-	TGCGCCAGCAGTGAGTCAGGCAGGGACTCTGGAAACACCATATATTTT	CASSESGRDSGNTIYF
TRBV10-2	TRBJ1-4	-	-	TGCGCCAGCAGTGAGAGACAGTCTAATGAAAAACTGTTTTTT	CASSERQSNEKLFF
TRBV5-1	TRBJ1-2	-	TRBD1	TGCGCCAGCAGCCAGACAGGGGCCAAAGGCTACACCTTC	CASSQTGAKGYTF
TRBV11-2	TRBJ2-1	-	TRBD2	TGTGCCAGCAGCTCGGGACTAGCTGCGATCGGACCTCGCAATGAGCAGTTCTTC	CASSSGLAAIGPRNEQFF
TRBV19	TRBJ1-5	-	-	TGTGCCAGTAGTATAAGTGGGCTTGGCAATCAGCCCCAGCATTTT	CASSISGLGNQPQHF
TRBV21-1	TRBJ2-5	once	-	TGTGCCAGCAGCAAAGGGTCCGGACAGGGGGAGACCCAGTACTTC	CASSKGSGQGETQYF
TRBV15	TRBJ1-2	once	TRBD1	TGTGCCACCAGCGTGCCCCCAATGACAGGGTGGCATGGCTACACCTTC	CATSVPPMTGWHGYTF
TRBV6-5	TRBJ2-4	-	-	TGTGCCAGCAGTTTCCACAGGGTTTTAGCCAAAAACATTCAGTACTTC	CASSFHRVLAKNIQYF
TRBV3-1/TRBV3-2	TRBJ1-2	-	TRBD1	TGTGCCAGCAGCCCGGCGGGACAGCCCCACTATGGCTACACCTTC	CASSPAGQPHYGYTF
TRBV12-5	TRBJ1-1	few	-	TGTGCTAGTGGTTTGGGGGCGCAAACTGAAGCTTTCTTT	CASGLGAQTEAFF
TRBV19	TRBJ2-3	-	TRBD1	TGTGCCAGTAGTATCGGGACAGGCACAGATACGCAGTATTTT	CASSIGTGTDTQYF
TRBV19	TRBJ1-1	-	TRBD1	TGTGCCAGTAGTATCGGCAGGGGGGATCAAGCTTTCTTT	CASSIGRGDQAFF
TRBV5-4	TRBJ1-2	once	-	TGTGCCAGCAGCTCTTTGGTGGAGTTCTATGGCTACACCTTC	CASSSLVEFYGYTF
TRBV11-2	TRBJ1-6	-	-	TGTGCCAGCAGCCTCAGCTCCTATAATTCACCCCTCCACTTT	CASSLSSYNSPLHF
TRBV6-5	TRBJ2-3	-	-	TGTGCCAGCAGGAGGTCCTATCCTAGCACAGATACGCAGTATTTT	CASRRSYPSTDTQYF
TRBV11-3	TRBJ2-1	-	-	TGTGCCAGCAGCTCCCGGGTGAACAATGAGCAGTTCTTC	CASSSRVNNEQFF
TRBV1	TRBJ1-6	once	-	TGCACCAGCAGCCTCCTCCTACAGGGATGTGATTCACCCCTCCACTTT	CTSSLLLQGCDSPLHF
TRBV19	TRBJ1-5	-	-	TGTGCCAGTAGTATACGACAGTACTATAGCAATCAGCCCCAGCATTTT	CASSIRQYYSNQPQHF
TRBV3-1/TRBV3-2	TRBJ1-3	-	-	TGTGCCAGCAGCCAAGGACGGGGATCTGGAAACACCATATATTTT	CASSQGRGSGNTIYF
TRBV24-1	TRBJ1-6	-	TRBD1	TGTGCCACCAGTGCCGGGACAGGGAAGTTTAATTCACCCCTCCACTTT	CATSAGTGKFNSPLHF
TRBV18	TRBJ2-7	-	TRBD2	TGTGCCAGCTCACCACCGGGGGGGGGTTTGAGCTCCTACGAGCAGTACTTC	CASSPPGGGLSSYEQYF
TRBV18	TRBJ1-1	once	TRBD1	TGTGCCAGCTCAACAGGGGGGGGCACTGAAGCTTTCTTT	CASSTGGGTEAFF
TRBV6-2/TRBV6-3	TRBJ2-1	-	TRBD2	TGTGCCAGCAGTTACCCTAGTAGCGGGAACACCTACAATGAGCAGTTCTTC	CASSYPSSGNTYNEQFF
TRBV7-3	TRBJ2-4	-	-	TGTGCCAGCAGCCTCTCCACCCGACGGGGGGCCAAAAACATTCAGTACTTC	CASSLSTRRGAKNIQYF
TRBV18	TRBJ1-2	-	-	TGTGCCAGCTCACCACAGTCCAGGGACTATGGCTACACCTTC	CASSPQSRDYGYTF
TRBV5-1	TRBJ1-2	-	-	TGCGCCAGCAGCTCCCCCTGGGGAGGGGCTGAAGGCTACACCTTC	CASSSPWGGAEGYTF
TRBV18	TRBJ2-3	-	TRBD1	TGTGCCAGCTCACCCCGGGACAGATACACAGATACGCAGTATTTT	CASSPRDRYTDTQYF
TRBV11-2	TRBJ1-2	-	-	TGTGCCAGCAGCTTAGTAGTAGCCCATGGCTTCTATGGCTACACCTTC	CASSLVVAHGFYGYTF
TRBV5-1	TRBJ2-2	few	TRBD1	TGCGCCAGCAGCCGCCTAATTACAGGGGCTTCAGGTTCCGGGGAGCTGTTTTTT	CASSRLITGASGSGELFF
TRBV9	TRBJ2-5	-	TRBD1	TGTGCCAGCAGCACTCGGACAGGGGAACAGACCCAGTACTTC	CASSTRTGEQTQYF
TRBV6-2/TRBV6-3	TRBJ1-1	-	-	TGTGCCAGCAGTTTTCCGGTGGTTGAAGCTTTCTTT	CASSFPVVEAFF
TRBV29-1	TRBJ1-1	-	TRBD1	TGCAGCGTTGGGAGGGTCAGGGGGTTGGGTAGGGACACTGAAGCTTTCTTT	CSVGRVRGLGRDTEAFF
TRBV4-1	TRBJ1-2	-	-	TGCGCCAGCAGCCCTCACGCAGGGCTTAGCTCGTGGGGCTACACCTTC	CASSPHAGLSSWGYTF
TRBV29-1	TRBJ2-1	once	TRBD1	TGCAGCGTTGATAGTACAGGGGGCTATGAGCAGTTCTTC	CSVDSTGGYEQFF
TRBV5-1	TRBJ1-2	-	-	TGCGCCAGCAGTCCAAAGCAGGGGAATGGCTACACCTTC	CASSPKQGNGYTF
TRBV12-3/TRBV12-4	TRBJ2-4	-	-	TGTGCCAGCAGTCCCATCGGCAAAAACATTCAGTACTTC	CASSPIGKNIQYF
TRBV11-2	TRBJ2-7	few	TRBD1	TGTGCCAGCAGCTTCGTATCCGGGACAGGGCTCGGCGAGCAGTACTTC	CASSFVSGTGLGEQYF
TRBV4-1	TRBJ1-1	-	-	TGCGCCAGCAGCCAGGGGGCTACTGAAGCTTTCTTT	CASSQGATEAFF
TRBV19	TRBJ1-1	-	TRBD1	TGTGCCAGTAGTAGGGACAGGGGGAGAACTGAAGCTTTCTTT	CASSRDRGRTEAFF
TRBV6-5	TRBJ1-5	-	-	TGTGCCAGCAGTCGAGGGCGGGGCGGGAATCAGCCCCAGCATTTT	CASSRGRGGNQPQHF
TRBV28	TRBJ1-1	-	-	TGTGCCAGCAGTCTAGAGAACACTGAAGCTTTCTTT	CASSLENTEAFF
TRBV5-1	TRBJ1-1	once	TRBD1	TGCGCCAGCAGCTGTTCACAGGGGAGGAACACTGAAGCTTTCTTT	CASSCSQGRNTEAFF
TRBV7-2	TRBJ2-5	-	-	TGTGCCAGCAGCTTATGGGGCGGTCAAGAGACCCAGTACTTC	CASSLWGGQETQYF
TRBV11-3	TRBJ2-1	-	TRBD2	TGTGCCAGCAGCTTAGCGGGGGGAATCAATGAGCAGTTCTTC	CASSLAGGINEQFF
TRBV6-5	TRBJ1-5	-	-	TGTGCCAGCAGTCCAGGGTTTGAGCCCCAGCATTTT	CASSPGFEPQHF